These 5 T cell receptor beta chains originate from one sample sequenced in a study of Ad26.COV2.S vaccination and SARS-CoV-2 variants. Sequencing used immunoSEQ multiplex PCR; TCRdb keeps in-frame clones, though not all of them. The table includes roughly 380,000 clones, roughly 90% detected once. Sample treatment: some 20 received Ad26.COV2.S at low or high dose, single or two shots; roughly 5 received placebo; per-sample allocation not given. Sampling was performed 63 days after the first vaccine or placebo injection. Sequenced here: peripheral blood, sampled in a trial of Ad26.COV2.S vaccine versus placebo. The origin of the receptors is a person between 18 and 59 years old who received the Ad26.COV2.S COVID-19 vaccine or a placebo.

V gene TRBV18 combines with J gene TRBJ2-1; 11 bases are a match to TRBD2. Germline CDR1 is KGHSH and CDR2 is LQKENI. J was trimmed by 10 bases and V by 5 bases; bases with no gene match: 7. The CDR3 sequence is 14 residues long. The CDR3 DNA follows: TGTGCCAGCTCAGAGACTAGCGGGAACATAGAGCAGTTCTTC. It specifies CASSETSGNIEQFF.

The chain has TRBV7-8 and TRBJ2-2; TRBD1 might be the D (6 bases). The CDR3 length is 13 residues. Germline V gene data show CDR1 as SGHVS and CDR2 as FQNEAQ. V was shortened by 4 bases and J by 8 bases, with 11 bases between the two germline ends. CDR3 in DNA: TGTGCCAGCAGCTCCCATAGGGGGGGGGAGCTGTTTTTT. Protein product: CASSSHRGGELFF.

This chain uses TRBV4-1 with TRBJ1-1, with D unclear. V lost 2 bases to trimming and J lost 10 bases, with 20 bases between them. The CDR3 is made up of 15 amino acids. CDR1 and CDR2 from the germline V gene are MGHRA and YSYEKL. CDR3 coding DNA: TGCGCCAGCAGCCAACCCATCGACCGAGACAAGGCAGCTTTCTTT. Amino acid sequence: CASSQPIDRDKAAFF.

The rearrangement links TRBV10-3 to TRBJ2-3; 10 bases are shared with TRBD2. Germline V lookup: CDR1 ENHRY, CDR2 SYGVKD. CDR3 length: 20 residues. V dropped 2 bases and J dropped 5; count of bases not matched to a gene: 19. For the CDR3, the DNA is TGTGCCATCAGTGAGCCGCCAGAGCGGGGGGGCCTTCGTTTTGTAGATACGCAGTATTTT. Amino acid sequence: CAISEPPERGGLRFVDTQYF.

The gene calls are TRBV14 and TRBJ2-1; tentatively, D is TRBD1 (7 bases). Germline assignment: CDR1 SGHDN and CDR2 FVKESK. V was trimmed by 3 bases and J by 8 bases, leaving 20 bases between them. The CDR3 runs 16 residues. CDR3 protein: CASSQNRGTVKHEQFF. DNA for the CDR3: TGTGCCAGCAGCCAGAACCGCGGGACAGTTAAACATGAGCAGTTCTTC. Full variable domain (rest looked up from reference TRBV14 and TRBJ2-1): EAGVTQFPSHSVIEKGQTVTLRCDPISGHDNLYWYRRVMGKEIKFLLHFVKESKQDESGMPNNRFLAERTGGTYSTLKVQPAELEDSGVYFCASSQNRGTVKHEQFFGPGTRLTVL.